This T cell receptor beta chain was identified in a study of lymphopenia after photon versus proton radiotherapy. This CDR3 comprises 14 residues. Germline V gives CDR1 SGHDT, CDR2 YYEEEE. Trimming cost V 9 bases and J 5 bases, with 18 bases left between them. This clone was counted once. Its target is not known. General study points: Oligoclonal CD8+ Temra expansion after nadir drove photon patients' diversity drop.

Using immunoSEQ multiplex PCR, the repertoire was profiled, and TCRdb retains in-frame clones only, with some absent. The top ten clones hold over 55% of a sample with 16,000 or so clones, roughly nine tenths of them seen once. The origin of this receptor is a woman between 55 and 75 years old with cholangiocarcinoma. Some clones in this sample may be carry-over from other donors' samples. The chain has TRBV5-6 and TRBJ1-5; no reliable D call. Specimen: peripheral blood, collected from a patient treated with proton-based radiotherapy. CDR3 in DNA: TGTGCCACCCAAGTTGGTCCGGGCGATCAGCCCCAGCATTTT. Residues: CATQVGPGDQPQHF.